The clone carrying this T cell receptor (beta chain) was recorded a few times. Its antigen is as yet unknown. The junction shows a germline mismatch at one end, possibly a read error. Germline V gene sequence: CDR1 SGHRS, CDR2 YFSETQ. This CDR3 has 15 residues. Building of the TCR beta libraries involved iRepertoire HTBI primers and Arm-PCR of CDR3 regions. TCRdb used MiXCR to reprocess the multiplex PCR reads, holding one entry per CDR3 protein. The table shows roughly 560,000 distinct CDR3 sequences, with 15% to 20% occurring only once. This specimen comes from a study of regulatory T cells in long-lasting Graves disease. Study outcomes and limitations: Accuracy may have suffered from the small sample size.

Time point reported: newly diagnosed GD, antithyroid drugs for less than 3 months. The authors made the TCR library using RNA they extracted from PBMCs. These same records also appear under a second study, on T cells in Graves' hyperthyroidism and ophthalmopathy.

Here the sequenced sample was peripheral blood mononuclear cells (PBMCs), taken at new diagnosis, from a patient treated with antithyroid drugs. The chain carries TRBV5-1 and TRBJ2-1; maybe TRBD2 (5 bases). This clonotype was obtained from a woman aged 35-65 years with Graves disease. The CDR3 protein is CASSLKGDSYNERFF. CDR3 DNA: TGCGCCAGCAGCTTAAAGGGAGATTCCTACAATGAGCGGTTCTTC.